Following are 20 T cell receptor beta chains from one sample sequenced in a study of cytomegalovirus exposure and HLA in healthy donors. Amplification used 60 Vbeta primers and 13 Jbeta primers. Sequencing was performed with immunoSEQ multiplex PCR; in TCRdb, only in-frame clones are kept and a portion is missing. The repertoire holds about 69,000 clones, 76% seen once, with over 2.5% in the top ten. The sequencing input was PBMCs. The origin of the receptors is a man aged 18 to 29 in good health and CMV-seronegative.

This clone has more than one count but fewer than ten. The J gene is TRBJ2-5, the V gene TRBV9, with D possibly being TRBD2 (6 bases). V lost 3 bases and J lost 5, with 14 bases in between. The CDR3 runs to 14 residues. CDR1 SGDLS and CDR2 YYNGEE come from the germline V gene. The chain's CDR3 is CASSGGGGRETQYF. CDR3 sequence (DNA): TGTGCCAGCAGCGGGGGAGGAGGACGTGAGACCCAGTACTTC.

A few counts support this clone. V gene TRBV2 combines with J gene TRBJ1-5, with 7 bases fitting TRBD1. Germline CDR1 is SNHLY and CDR2 is FYNNEI. V shed 5 bases, J shed 6 bases, and the junction held 10 bases outside the gene matches. The CDR3 length is 15 residues. The DNA for the CDR3 is TGTGCCAGCAGTAGTCGGCAGGGGGTGAGTCAGCCCCAGCATTTT. Encoded protein: CASSSRQGVSQPQHF. The entire variable domain, with the rest obtained from reference TRBV2 and TRBJ1-5, is as follows: EPEVTQTPSHQVTQMGQEVILRCVPISNHLYFYWYRQILGQKVEFLVSFYNNEISEKSEIFDDQFSVERPDGSNFTLKIRSTKLEDSAMYFCASSSRQGVSQPQHFGDGTRLSIL.

The V and J genes are TRBV2 and TRBJ1-2; D unclear. The CDR3 totals 14 residues. V was clipped by 1 base and J by 9 bases, with 15 bases between them. CDR1 is SNHLY, CDR2 FYNNEI, per germline. CDR3 protein: CASSEVGSGRSYTF. The CDR3, as DNA: TGTGCCAGCAGTGAAGTAGGCAGCGGGAGGAGCTACACCTTC.

This chain joins TRBV6-9 and TRBJ2-1, with TRBD2 identical over 7 bases. Germline trimming cut 6 bases from V and 7 bases from J; bases unmatched to any gene: 12. The V gene's germline CDR1 is MNHGY and CDR2 SVAAGI. This CDR3 region has 15 residues. CDR3 in amino acids: CASSRSGYTGNEQFF. DNA of the CDR3: TGTGCCAGCAGCCGTAGCGGGTATACTGGGAATGAGCAGTTCTTC.

This clone has only a few counts. Other DNA sequences in the same sample also yield this CDR3. The rearrangement uses TRBV29-1 and TRBJ2-2; tentative D call: TRBD1 (7 bases). The CDR3 length is 13 residues. V lost 6 bases and J 5 bases, leaving 13 bases between the germline ends. Looked up from germline, CDR1 is SQVTM and CDR2 is ANQGSEA. The CDR3 loop reads CSVNQGGTGELFF. CDR3 nucleotide sequence: TGCAGCGTGAATCAGGGGGGAACCGGGGAGCTGTTTTTT.

This rearrangement joins TRBV5-1 to TRBJ2-2, with unresolved D. V was shortened by 0 bases and J by 0 bases, with 6 bases between the two germline ends. The germline gives CDR1 SGHRS, CDR2 YFSETQ. The CDR3 is made up of 15 amino acids. As DNA, the CDR3 is TGCGCCAGCAGCTTGGGCAGCGCGAACACCGGGGAGCTGTTTTTT. Encoded protein: CASSLGSANTGELFF.

The chain has TRBV7-2 and TRBJ1-3; 8 bases match TRBD1. Germline trimming cut 3 bases from V and 2 bases from J; bases unmatched to any gene: 3. The CDR3 has 15 residues. Per the germline V gene, CDR1 is SGHTA and CDR2 is FQGNSA. This CDR3 reads CASSLEGQAGNTIYF. CDR3 coding DNA: TGTGCCAGCAGCTTGGAGGGACAGGCTGGAAACACCATATATTTT.

The genes are TRBV30 and TRBJ2-3; TRBD2 is a possible D gene (5 bases). Deletions cut 1 base from V and 3 bases from J, with 8 bases between. This CDR3 has 13 amino acids. Germline CDR1 is GTSNPN and CDR2 is SVGIG (reference sequence). The CDR3 reads CAWSARGTDTQYF. The CDR3 DNA reads as TGTGCCTGGAGTGCCCGGGGAACAGATACGCAGTATTTT.

The chain combines TRBV4-1 with TRBJ1-2, with 7 bases lining up with TRBD1. This CDR3 has 17 amino acids. Germline trimming cut 0 bases from V and 2 bases from J; bases unmatched to any gene: 9. The germline CDR1 and CDR2 sequences are MGHRA and YSYEKL. CDR3 DNA: TGCGCCAGCAGCCAAGACAGAGGGGGCCAAACAAACTATGGCTACACCTTC. Translation: CASSQDRGGQTNYGYTF.

The chain employs TRBV7-7 and TRBJ1-6, with a weak D call TRBD1 (5 bases). The germline V gene encodes CDR1 SSHAT and CDR2 FNYEAQ (reference sequence). The length of the CDR3 is 14 residues. The V end lost 1 base, the J end lost 8 bases, and 9 bases lay between the germline ends. The CDR3 loop is CASSLGGKDSPLHF. The CDR3 nucleotides are TGTGCCAGCAGCTTAGGGGGCAAAGATTCACCCCTCCACTTT.

V is TRBV19 and J is TRBJ2-2, with a possible D match to TRBD2 (5 bases). Trimming left V 2 bases short and J 1 base short, with 11 bases between. The CDR3 length is 16 residues. CDR1 and CDR2 (germline): LNHDA, SQIVND (reference sequence). As DNA, the CDR3 is TGTGCCAGTAGTATAAAGGGAGCGCTGAACACCGGGGAGCTGTTTTTT. Translated: CASSIKGALNTGELFF.

This chain links TRBV7-2 with TRBJ2-3; 8 nucleotides match TRBD2. This CDR3 comprises 15 residues. Germline V gene lookup returns CDR1 SGHTA and CDR2 FQGNSA. The junction had 4 bases not matched to a gene; V was cut back by 5 bases and J by 0 bases. DNA of the CDR3: TGTGCCAGCAGCGGTAGCGGGGCTAGCACAGATACGCAGTATTTT. It codes for CASSGSGASTDTQYF.

The gene calls are TRBV7-2 and TRBJ2-1, with TRBD1 matching over 8 bases. The ends lost 1 base at V and 4 bases at J; junction bases unmatched: 9. The germline V gene encodes CDR1 SGHTA and CDR2 FQGNSA. The CDR3 is 17 amino acids. In nucleotides, the CDR3 is TGTGCCAGCAGCTTAGGGGTGCTGACAGGGGTTTACAATGAGCAGTTCTTC. It codes for CASSLGVLTGVYNEQFF.

This clone was seen once. This chain joins TRBV27 and TRBJ2-3; 8 nucleotides line up with TRBD2. V lost 4 bases, J lost 0 bases, and 15 bases stayed unmatched. The germline V gene encodes CDR1 MNHEY and CDR2 SMNVEV (reference sequence). CDR3 size: 19 residues. In nucleotides, the CDR3 is TGTGCCAGCAGTTCTCGAGGTCCGGGAGGGCTGACTAGCACAGATACGCAGTATTTT. As protein: CASSSRGPGGLTSTDTQYF.

The chain uses TRBV7-2 and TRBJ2-3, with TRBD1 as a possible D gene (5 bases). Germline loops: CDR1 SGHTA, CDR2 FQGNSA. Trimming stripped 5 bases from V and 1 base from J, with 10 bases between. The CDR3 has 14 residues. CDR3 region: CASSLGPRTDTQYF. The CDR3 nucleotides are TGTGCCAGCAGCCTGGGGCCCCGCACAGATACGCAGTATTTT.

V and J are TRBV27 and TRBJ2-7; 8 bases fit TRBD2. From germline, CDR1 is MNHEY and CDR2 SMNVEV (reference sequence). J gave up 5 bases and V 6 bases, and 12 bases lay outside the gene matches. CDR3 length: 15 amino acids. The CDR3: CASRETGLGAHEQYF. The CDR3 DNA reads as TGTGCCAGCAGAGAAACGGGACTAGGGGCCCACGAGCAGTACTTC.

The table lists this clone with a count of one. V and J are TRBV30 and TRBJ2-1; 8 bases match TRBD2. Germline values: CDR1 GTSNPN, CDR2 SVGIG (reference sequence). The CDR3 is 15 amino acids. J lost 4 bases, V lost 0 bases, and 5 bases had no gene match. CDR3: CAWSVASGPYNEQFF. DNA for the CDR3: TGTGCCTGGAGTGTGGCTAGCGGGCCTTACAATGAGCAGTTCTTC.

This rearrangement joins TRBV6-1 to TRBJ2-7; TRBD1 matches at 7 bases. Germline loops: CDR1 MNHNS, CDR2 SASEGT. Unmatched junction bases numbered 1, after V lost 8 bases and J lost 0 bases. The CDR3 sequence is 12 residues long. CDR3 in DNA: TGTGCCAGCCGGGACAGCTCCTACGAGCAGTACGTC. This sequence encodes CASRDSSYEQYV.

The CDR3 sequence is CASSFGHEQYF. CDR3 in DNA: TGTGCCAGCAGTTTTGGCCACGAGCAGTACTTC. The chain uses TRBV6-5 and TRBJ2-7, with unresolved D. Trimming removed 4 bases at V and 5 bases at J, with 6 bases between. CDR3 length: 11 amino acids. Germline V gene sequence: CDR1 MNHEY, CDR2 SVGAGI.

This chain links TRBV7-8 with TRBJ2-5, with 9 bases fitting TRBD2. Germline V gene data show CDR1 as SGHVS and CDR2 as FQNEAQ. The CDR3 is 18 residues long. The V and J ends lost 2 bases and 1 base, in that order; junction bases with no gene match: 11. Written as DNA, the CDR3 is TGTGCCAGCAGCTTAAGGAGAATTTTTAGCGGGGGCCAAGAGACCCAGTACTTC. Protein product: CASSLRRIFSGGQETQYF.